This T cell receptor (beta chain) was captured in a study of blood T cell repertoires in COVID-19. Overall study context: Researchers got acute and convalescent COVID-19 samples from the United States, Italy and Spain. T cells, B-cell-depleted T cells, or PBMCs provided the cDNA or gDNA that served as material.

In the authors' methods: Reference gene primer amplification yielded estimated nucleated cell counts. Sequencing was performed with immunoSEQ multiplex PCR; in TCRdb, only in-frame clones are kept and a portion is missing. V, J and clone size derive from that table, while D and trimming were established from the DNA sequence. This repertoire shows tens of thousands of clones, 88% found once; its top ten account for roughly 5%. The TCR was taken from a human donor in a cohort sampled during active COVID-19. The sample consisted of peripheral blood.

In DNA, the CDR3 is TGTGCCAGCAGCTTAGACTTGAACTATGGCTACACCTTC. Its protein product is CASSLDLNYGYTF. The chain links TRBV7-9 to TRBJ1-2; D gene unclear. The CDR3 consists of 13 residues. V was pared by 1 base and J by 2 bases, with 5 bases between. Germline CDR1 is SEHNR and CDR2 is FQNEAQ (reference sequence). Full variable domain (missing parts from reference TRBV7-9 and TRBJ1-2): DTGVSQNPRHKITKRGQNVTFRCDPISEHNRLYWYRQTLGQGPEFLTYFQNEAQLEKSRLLSDRFSAERPKGSFSTLEIQRTEQGDSAMYLCASSLDLNYGYTFGSGTRLTVV.